This T cell receptor beta chain was recorded in a study of blood T cell repertoires in COVID-19. Study information: Samples representing acute and convalescent COVID-19 were sourced from the United States, Italy and Spain. The cDNA or gDNA used as material had been derived from T cells, B-cell-depleted T cells, or PBMCs.

Some clones are missing from TCRdb's copy, which holds only in-frame ones; the method was immunoSEQ multiplex PCR. The data show tens of thousands of clones, with 88% seen just once and about 13% held by the top ten. The CDR3 sequence is 15 residues long. V was clipped by 4 bases and J by 1 base; unmatched bases: 7. The germline V gene encodes CDR1 MNHEY and CDR2 SVGEGT. Sequenced: peripheral blood. This chain links TRBV6-2 or TRBV6-3 with TRBJ2-7; 7 bases fit TRBD2. This TCR came from a human donor with active COVID-19. The donor label of this sample is uncertain. CDR3 amino acids: CASSSPVAGSYEQYF. CDR3 nucleotide sequence: TGTGCCAGCAGTTCCCCGGTAGCGGGTTCCTACGAGCAGTACTTC.